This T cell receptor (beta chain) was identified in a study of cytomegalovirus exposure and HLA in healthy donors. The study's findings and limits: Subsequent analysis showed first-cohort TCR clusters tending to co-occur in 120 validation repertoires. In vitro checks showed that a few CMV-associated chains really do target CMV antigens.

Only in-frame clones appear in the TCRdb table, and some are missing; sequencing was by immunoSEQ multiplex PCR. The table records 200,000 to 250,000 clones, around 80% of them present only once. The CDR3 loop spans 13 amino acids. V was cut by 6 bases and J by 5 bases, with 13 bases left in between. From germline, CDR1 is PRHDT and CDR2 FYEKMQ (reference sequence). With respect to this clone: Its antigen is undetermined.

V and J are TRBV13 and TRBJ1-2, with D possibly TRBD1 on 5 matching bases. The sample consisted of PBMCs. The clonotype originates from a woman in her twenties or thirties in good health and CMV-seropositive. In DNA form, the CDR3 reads TGTGCCAGCAGTCTGATGGGGCCTTATGGCTACACCTTC. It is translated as CASSLMGPYGYTF.